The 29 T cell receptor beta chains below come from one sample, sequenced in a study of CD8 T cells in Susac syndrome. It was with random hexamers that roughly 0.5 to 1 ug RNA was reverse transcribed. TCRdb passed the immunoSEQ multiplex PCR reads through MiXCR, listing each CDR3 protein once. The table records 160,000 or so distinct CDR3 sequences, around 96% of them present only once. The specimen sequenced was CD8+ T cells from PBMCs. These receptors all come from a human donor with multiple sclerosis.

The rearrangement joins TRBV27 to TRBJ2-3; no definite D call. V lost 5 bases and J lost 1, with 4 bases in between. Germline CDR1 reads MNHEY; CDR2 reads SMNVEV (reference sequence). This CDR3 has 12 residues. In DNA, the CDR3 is TGTGCCAGCAGTGTCGGCACAGATACGCAGTATTTT. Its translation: CASSVGTDTQYF.

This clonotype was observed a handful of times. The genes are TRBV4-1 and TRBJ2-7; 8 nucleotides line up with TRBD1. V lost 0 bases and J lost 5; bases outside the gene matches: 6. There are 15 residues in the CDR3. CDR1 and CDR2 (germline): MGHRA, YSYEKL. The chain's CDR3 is CASSQERTGPDEQYF. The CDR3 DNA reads TGCGCCAGCAGCCAAGAGCGGACAGGGCCAGACGAGCAGTACTTC.

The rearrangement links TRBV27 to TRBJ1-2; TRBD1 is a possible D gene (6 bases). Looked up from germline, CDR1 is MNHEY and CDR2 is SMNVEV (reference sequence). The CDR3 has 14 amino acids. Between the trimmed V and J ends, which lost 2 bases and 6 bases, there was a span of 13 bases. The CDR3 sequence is CASSLRPGVHGYTF. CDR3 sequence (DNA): TGTGCCAGCAGTTTAAGGCCAGGGGTGCATGGCTACACCTTC.

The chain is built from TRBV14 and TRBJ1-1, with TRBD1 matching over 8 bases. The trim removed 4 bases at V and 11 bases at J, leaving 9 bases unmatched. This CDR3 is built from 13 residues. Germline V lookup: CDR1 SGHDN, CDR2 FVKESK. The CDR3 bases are TGTGCCAGCAGCCCAGGGGGCTCATATGTTGCTTTCTTT. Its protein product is CASSPGGSYVAFF.

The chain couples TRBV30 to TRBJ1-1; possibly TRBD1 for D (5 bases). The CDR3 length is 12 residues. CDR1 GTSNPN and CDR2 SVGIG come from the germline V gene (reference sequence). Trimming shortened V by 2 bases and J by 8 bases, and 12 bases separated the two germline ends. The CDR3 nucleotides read TGTGCCTGGAGTATCCGGGGCCACGAAGCTTTCTTT. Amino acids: CAWSIRGHEAFF.

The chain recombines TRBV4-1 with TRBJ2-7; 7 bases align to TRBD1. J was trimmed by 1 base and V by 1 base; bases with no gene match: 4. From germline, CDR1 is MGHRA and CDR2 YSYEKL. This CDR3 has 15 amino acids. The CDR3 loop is CASSQAKQGSYEQYF. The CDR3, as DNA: TGCGCCAGCAGCCAAGCAAAACAGGGGTCCTACGAGCAGTACTTC.

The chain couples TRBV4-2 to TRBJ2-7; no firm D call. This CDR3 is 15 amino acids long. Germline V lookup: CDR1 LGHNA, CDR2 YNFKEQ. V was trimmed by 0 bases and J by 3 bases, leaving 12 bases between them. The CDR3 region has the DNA TGTGCCAGCAGCCAAGAGACGGGCGGATACTACGAGCAGTACTTC. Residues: CASSQETGGYYEQYF.

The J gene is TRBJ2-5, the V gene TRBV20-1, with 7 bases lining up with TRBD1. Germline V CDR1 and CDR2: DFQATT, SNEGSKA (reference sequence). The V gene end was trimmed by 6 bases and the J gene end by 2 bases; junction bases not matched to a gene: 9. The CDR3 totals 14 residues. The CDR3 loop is CSADRDSQQETQYF. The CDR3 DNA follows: TGCAGTGCCGACCGGGACAGTCAACAAGAGACCCAGTACTTC.

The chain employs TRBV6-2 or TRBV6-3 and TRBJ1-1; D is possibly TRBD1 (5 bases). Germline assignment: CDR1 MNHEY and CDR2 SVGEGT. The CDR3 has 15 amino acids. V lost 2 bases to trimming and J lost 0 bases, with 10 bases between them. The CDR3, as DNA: TGTGCCAGCAGTTACAGGACAATAATGAACACTGAAGCTTTCTTT. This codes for CASSYRTIMNTEAFF.

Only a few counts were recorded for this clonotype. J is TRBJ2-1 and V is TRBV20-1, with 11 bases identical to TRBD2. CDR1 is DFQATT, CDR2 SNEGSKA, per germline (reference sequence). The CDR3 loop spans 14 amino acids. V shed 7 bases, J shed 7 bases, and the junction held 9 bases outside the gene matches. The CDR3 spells CSGLAGGPGNEQFF. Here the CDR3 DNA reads TGCAGTGGCTTAGCGGGGGGGCCGGGGAATGAGCAGTTCTTC.

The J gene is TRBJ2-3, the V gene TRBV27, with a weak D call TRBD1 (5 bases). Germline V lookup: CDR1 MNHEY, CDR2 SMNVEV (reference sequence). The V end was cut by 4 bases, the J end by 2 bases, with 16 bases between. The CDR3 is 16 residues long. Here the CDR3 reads CASSSGHLGLTDTQYF. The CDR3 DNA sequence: TGTGCCAGCAGTTCTGGACATTTAGGTCTCACAGATACGCAGTATTTT.

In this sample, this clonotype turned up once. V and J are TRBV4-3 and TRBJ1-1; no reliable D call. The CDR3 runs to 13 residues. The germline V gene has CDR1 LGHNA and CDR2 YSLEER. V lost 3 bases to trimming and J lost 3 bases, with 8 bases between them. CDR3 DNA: TGCGCCAGCAGCCATTGGGAGGACACTGAAGCTTTCTTT. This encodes CASSHWEDTEAFF.

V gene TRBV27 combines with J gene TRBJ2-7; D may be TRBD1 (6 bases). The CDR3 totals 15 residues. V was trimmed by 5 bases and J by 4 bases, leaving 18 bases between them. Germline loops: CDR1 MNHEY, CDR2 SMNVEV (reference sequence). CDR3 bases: TGTGCCAGCAGTCACATCAGGGGCTCCCCATACGAGCAGTACTTC. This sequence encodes CASSHIRGSPYEQYF.

The CDR3, as DNA: TGCGCCAGCAGCCAAGTTAAGGGACAGGGGAGAGGCTACACCTTC. Encoded protein: CASSQVKGQGRGYTF. The chain combines TRBV4-1 with TRBJ1-2; TRBD1 agrees at 10 bases. The CDR3 runs 15 residues. V gave up 1 base and J gave up 8 bases; unmatched junction bases: 7. CDR1 MGHRA and CDR2 YSYEKL come from the germline V gene.

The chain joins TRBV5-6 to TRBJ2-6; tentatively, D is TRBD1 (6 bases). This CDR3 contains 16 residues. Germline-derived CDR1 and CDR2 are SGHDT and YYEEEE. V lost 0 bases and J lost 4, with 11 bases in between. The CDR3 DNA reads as TGTGCCAGCAGCTTGGCAGGGGAGTCAGGGGCCAACGTCCTGACTTTC. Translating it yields CASSLAGESGANVLTF.

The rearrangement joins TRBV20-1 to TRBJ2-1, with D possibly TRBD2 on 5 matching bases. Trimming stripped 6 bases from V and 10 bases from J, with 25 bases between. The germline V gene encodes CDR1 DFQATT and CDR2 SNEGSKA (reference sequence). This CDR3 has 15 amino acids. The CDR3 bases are TGCAGTGCACCGGTACTAGTTTCCCCCTTCGGGGAGCAGTTCTTC. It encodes CSAPVLVSPFGEQFF.

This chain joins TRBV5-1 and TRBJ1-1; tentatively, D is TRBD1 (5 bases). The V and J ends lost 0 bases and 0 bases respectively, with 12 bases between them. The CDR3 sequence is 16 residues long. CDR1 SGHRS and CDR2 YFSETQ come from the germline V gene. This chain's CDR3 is CASSLVAGNMNTEAFF. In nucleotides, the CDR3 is TGCGCCAGCAGCTTGGTGGCAGGGAACATGAACACTGAAGCTTTCTTT.

The CDR3 loop is CSVDADRDPEAFF. The CDR3 DNA follows: TGCAGCGTTGATGCCGACAGGGACCCCGAAGCTTTCTTT. The chain is built from TRBV29-1 and TRBJ1-1, with 7 bases aligning to TRBD1. The CDR3 has 13 amino acids. The germline CDR1 and CDR2 sequences are SQVTM and ANQGSEA. V dropped 3 bases and J dropped 8; count of bases not matched to a gene: 9.

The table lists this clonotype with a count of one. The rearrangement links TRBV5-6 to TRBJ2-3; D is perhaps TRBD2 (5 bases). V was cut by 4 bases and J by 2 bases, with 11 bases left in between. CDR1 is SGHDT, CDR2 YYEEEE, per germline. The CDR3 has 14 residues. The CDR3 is CASSPGVLTDTQYF. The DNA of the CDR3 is TGTGCCAGCAGCCCCGGGGTACTCACAGATACGCAGTATTTT.

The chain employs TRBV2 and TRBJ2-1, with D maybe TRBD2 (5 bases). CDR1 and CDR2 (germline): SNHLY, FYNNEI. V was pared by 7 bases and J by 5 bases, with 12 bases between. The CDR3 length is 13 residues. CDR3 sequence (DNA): TGTGCCAGCAAGGCTAGCCGTAACAATGAGCAGTTCTTC. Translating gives CASKASRNNEQFF.

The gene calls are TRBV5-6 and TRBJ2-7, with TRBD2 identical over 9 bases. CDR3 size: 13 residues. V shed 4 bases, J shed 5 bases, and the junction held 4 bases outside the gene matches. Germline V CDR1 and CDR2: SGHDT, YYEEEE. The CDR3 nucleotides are TGTGCCAGCAGCGAGACTAGCGGCAACGAGCAGTACTTC. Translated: CASSETSGNEQYF.

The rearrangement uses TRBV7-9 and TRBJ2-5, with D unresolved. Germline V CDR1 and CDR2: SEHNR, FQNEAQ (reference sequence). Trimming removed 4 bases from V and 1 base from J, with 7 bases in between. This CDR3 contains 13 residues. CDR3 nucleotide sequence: TGTGCCAGCAGCTGGCAGCCCCAAGAGACCCAGTACTTC. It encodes CASSWQPQETQYF.

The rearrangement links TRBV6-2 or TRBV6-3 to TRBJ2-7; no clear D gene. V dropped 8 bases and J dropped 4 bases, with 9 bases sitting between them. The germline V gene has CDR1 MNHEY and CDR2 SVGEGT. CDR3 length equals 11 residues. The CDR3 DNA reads TGTGCCAGCGGACGGTCTTACGAGCAGTACTTC. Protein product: CASGRSYEQYF.

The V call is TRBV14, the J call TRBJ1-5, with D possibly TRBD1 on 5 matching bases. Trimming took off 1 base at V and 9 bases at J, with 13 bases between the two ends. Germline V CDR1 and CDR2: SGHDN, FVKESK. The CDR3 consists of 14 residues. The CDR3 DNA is TGTGCCAGCAGCCAAGGGGGGGTCGACGTGCCCCAGCATTTT. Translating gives CASSQGGVDVPQHF.

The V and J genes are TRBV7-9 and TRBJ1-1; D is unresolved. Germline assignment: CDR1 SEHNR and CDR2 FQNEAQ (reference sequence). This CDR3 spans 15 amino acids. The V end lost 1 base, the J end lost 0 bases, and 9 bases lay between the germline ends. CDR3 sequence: CASSLDLGLNTEAFF. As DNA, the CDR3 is TGTGCCAGCAGCTTAGATCTCGGCCTGAACACTGAAGCTTTCTTT.

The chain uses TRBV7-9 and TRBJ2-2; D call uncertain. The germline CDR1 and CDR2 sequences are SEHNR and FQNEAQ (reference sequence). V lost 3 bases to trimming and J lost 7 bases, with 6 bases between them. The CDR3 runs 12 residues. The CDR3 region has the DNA TGTGCCAGCAGCTTTATACGCGGGGAGCTGTTTTTT. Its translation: CASSFIRGELFF.

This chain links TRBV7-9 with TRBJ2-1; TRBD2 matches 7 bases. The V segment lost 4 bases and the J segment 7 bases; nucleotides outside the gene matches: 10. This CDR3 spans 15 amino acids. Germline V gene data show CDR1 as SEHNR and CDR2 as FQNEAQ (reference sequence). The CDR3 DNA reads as TGTGCCAGCAGCTACCCCGCAGCGGGGTTTAATGAGCAGTTCTTC. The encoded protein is CASSYPAAGFNEQFF.

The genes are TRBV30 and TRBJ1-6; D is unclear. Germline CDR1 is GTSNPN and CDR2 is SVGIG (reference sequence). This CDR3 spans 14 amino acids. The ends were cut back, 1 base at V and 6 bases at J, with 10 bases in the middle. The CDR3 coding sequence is TGTGCCTGGAGTGAAGACCGGGGTAATTCACCCCTCCACTTT. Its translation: CAWSEDRGNSPLHF.

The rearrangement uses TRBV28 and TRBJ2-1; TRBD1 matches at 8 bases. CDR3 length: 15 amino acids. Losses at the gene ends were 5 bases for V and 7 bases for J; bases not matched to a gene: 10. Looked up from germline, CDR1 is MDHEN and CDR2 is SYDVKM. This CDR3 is CASSPQGVSVNEQFF. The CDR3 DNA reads TGTGCCAGCAGTCCACAGGGGGTAAGTGTGAATGAGCAGTTCTTC.